The TCR beta chain described here comes from a study of T-cell memory formation after mild COVID-19. General study findings and limits: CD4+ bias marked clones expanding day 15 to 37, unlike balanced contracting clones. Contracting CD8+ clones were enriched in EMRA, CD4+ mainly in CM and EM.

About this clonotype itself: Its antigen is currently unknown.

Trimming took off 2 bases at V and 5 bases at J, with 22 bases between the two ends. CDR1 is GTSNPN and CDR2 is SVGIG in the germline V gene (reference sequence). This CDR3 contains 16 residues. A single record per CDR3 protein comes from TCRdb applying MiXCR to the 5' RACE reads. The repertoire has 130,000 to 150,000 distinct CDR3 sequences, 6% of them found once; the top ten carry approximately 2.2%. This sequence was found in an adult woman who had mild COVID-19 (a few samples of this study predate the infection). Cell type and time point are not known. The chain is built from TRBV30 and TRBJ2-7, with D perhaps matching TRBD1 (5 bases). Sequencing input: PBMCs or a T cell subset sorted from them (not recorded which). CDR3 sequence: CAWSPHVSGPRNEQYF. The CDR3 bases are TGTGCCTGGAGTCCCCATGTTTCAGGGCCTCGGAACGAGCAGTACTTC.